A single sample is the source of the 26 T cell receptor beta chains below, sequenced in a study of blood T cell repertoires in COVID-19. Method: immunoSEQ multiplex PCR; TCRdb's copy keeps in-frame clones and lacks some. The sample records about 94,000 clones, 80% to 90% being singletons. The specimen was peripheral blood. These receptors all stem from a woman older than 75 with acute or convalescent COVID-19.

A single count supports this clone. CDR3 nucleotide sequence: TGTGCCAGCAGGGCCCCAGACAATGAGCAGTTCTTC. This encodes CASRAPDNEQFF. V usage is TRBV12-3 or TRBV12-4 and J usage is TRBJ2-1; D call uncertain. The germline V and J ends were trimmed by 6 bases and 5 bases, with 8 bases remaining between them. This CDR3 has 12 amino acids.

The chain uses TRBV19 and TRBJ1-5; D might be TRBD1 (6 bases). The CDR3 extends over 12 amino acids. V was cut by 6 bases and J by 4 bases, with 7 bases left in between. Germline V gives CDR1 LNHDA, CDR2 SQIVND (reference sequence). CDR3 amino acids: CASSQGNQPQHF. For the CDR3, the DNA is TGTGCCAGTAGCCAGGGGAATCAGCCCCAGCATTTT.

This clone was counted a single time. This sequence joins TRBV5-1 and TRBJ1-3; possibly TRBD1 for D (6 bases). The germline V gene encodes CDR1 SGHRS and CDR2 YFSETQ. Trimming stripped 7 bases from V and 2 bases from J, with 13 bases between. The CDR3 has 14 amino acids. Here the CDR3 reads CASASTGPGNTIYF. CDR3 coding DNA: TGCGCCAGCGCCTCCACAGGGCCTGGAAACACCATATATTTT.

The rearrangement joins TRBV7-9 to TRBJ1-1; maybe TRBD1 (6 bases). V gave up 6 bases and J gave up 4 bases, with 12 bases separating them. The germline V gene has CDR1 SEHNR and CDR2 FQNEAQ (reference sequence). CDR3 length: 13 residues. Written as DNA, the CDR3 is TGTGCCAGCAGTATAGGGGGGGGCACTGAAGCTTTCTTT. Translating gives CASSIGGGTEAFF.

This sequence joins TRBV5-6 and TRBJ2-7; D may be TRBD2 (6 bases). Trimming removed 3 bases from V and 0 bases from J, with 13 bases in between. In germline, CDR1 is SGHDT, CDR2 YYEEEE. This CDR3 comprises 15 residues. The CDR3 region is CASSSRGLSSYEQYF. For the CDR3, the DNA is TGTGCCAGCAGCTCGCGGGGCCTCAGCTCCTACGAGCAGTACTTC.

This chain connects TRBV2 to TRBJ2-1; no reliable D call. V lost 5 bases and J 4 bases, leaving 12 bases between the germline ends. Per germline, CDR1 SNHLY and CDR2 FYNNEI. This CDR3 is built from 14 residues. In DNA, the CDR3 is TGTGCCAGCAGTTTAGGTCGAGGTTACAATGAGCAGTTCTTC. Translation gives CASSLGRGYNEQFF.

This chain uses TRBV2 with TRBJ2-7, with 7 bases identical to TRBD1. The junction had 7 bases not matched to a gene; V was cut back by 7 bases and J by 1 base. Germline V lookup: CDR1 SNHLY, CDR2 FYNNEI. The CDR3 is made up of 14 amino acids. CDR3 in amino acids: CASNTGTESYEQYF. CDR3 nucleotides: TGTGCCAGCAATACCGGGACAGAATCCTACGAGCAGTACTTC.

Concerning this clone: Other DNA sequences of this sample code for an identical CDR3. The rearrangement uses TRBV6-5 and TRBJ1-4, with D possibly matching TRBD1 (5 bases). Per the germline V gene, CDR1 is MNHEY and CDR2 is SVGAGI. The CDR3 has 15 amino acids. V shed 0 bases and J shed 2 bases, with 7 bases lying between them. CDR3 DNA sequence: TGTGCCAGCAGTTACTCTGGGGGGACTAATGAAAAACTGTTTTTT. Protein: CASSYSGGTNEKLFF.

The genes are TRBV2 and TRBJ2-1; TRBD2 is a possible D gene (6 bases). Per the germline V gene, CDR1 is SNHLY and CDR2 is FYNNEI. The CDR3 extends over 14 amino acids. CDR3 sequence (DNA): TGTGCTATTAATGGGGGAGGCGTTCGGGATGAGCAGTTCTTC. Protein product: CAINGGGVRDEQFF. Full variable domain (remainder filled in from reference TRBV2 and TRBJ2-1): EPEVTQTPSHQVTQMGQEVILRCVPISNHLYFYWYRQILGQKVEFLVSFYNNEISEKSEIFDDQFSVERPDGSNFTLKIRSTKLEDSAMYFCAINGGGVRDEQFFGPGTRLTVL.

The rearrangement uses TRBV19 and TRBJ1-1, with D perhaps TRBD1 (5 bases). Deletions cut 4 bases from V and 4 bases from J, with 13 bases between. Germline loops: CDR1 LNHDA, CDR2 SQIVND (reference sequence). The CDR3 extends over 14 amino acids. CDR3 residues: CASSTKAGVTEAFF. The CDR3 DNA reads TGTGCCAGTAGTACAAAAGCGGGGGTCACTGAAGCTTTCTTT.

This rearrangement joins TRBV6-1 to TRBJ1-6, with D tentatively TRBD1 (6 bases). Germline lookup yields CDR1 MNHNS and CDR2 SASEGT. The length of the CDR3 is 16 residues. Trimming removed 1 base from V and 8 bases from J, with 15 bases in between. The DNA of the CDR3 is TGTGCCAGCAGTGAAGGTACAGGGATTATTCATTCACCCCTCCACTTT. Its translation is CASSEGTGIIHSPLHF.

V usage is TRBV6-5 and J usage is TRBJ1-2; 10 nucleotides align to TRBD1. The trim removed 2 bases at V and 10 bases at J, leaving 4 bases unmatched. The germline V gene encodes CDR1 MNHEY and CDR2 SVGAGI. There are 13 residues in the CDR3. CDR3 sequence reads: CASSYGTGAVYTF. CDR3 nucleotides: TGTGCCAGCAGTTACGGGACAGGGGCGGTCTACACCTTC.

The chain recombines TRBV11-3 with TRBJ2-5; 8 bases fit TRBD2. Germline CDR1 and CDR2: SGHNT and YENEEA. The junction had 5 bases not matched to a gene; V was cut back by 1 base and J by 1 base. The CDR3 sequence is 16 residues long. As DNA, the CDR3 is TGTGCCAGCAGCTTAGGCGAGACTAGCGTCCAAGAGACCCAGTACTTC. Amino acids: CASSLGETSVQETQYF.

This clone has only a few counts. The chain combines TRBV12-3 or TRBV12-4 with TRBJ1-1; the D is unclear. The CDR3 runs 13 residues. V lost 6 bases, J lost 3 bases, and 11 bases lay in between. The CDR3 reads CASRVGEYTEAFF. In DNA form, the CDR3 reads TGTGCCAGCAGAGTCGGGGAATACACTGAAGCTTTCTTT.

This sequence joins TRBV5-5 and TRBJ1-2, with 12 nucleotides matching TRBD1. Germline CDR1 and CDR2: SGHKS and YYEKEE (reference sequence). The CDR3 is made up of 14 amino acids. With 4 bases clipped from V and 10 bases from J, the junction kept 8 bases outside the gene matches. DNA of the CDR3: TGTGCCAGCAGCGCGGGACAGGGGGCGTTTGTCTACACCTTC. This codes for CASSAGQGAFVYTF.

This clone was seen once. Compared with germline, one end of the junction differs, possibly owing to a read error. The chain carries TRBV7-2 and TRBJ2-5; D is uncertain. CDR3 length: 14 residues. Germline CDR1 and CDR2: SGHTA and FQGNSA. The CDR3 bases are TGTGCCAGCAGCCTGGGCCTGCCCCAAGGGACCCAGTACTTC. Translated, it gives CASSLGLPQGTQYF.

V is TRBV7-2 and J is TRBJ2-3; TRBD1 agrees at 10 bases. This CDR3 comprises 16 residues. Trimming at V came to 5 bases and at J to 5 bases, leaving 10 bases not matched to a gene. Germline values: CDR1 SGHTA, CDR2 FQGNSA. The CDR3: CASSPLDRGVVDTQYF. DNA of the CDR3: TGTGCCAGCAGCCCCCTGGACAGGGGGGTCGTAGATACGCAGTATTTT.

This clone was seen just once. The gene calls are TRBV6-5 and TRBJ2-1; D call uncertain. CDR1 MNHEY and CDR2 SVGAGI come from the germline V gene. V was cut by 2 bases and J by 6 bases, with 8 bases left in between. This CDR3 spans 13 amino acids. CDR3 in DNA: TGTGCCAGCAGTTACGATGCAGGCAATGAGCAGTTCTTC. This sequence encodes CASSYDAGNEQFF.

The CDR3 sequence is CATLPGWDTPYF. CDR3 DNA: TGTGCCACCCTCCCAGGGTGGGACACACCGTACTTC. This chain links TRBV24-1 with TRBJ2-7, with D perhaps matching TRBD1 (6 bases). The V end was cut by 9 bases, the J end by 12 bases, with 20 bases between. Germline loops: CDR1 KGHDR, CDR2 SFDVKD. There are 12 residues in the CDR3.

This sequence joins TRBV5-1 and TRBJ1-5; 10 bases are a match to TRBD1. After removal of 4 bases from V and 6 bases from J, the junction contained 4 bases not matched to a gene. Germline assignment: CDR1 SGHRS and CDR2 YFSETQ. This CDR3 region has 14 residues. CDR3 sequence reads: CASSGGDRGQPQHF. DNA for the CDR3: TGCGCCAGCAGCGGGGGGGACAGGGGTCAGCCCCAGCATTTT.

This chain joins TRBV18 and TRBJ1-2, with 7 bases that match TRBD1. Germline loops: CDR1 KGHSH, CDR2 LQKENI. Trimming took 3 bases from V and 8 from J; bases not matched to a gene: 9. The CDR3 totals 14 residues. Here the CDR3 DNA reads TGTGCCAGCTCACCTGACAGGGAGACGGGCGGCTACACCTTC. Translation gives CASSPDRETGGYTF.

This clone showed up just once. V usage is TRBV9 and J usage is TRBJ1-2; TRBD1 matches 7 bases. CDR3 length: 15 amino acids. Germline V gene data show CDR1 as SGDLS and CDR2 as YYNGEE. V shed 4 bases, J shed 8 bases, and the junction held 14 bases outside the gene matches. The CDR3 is CASSFRGQGNGGYTF. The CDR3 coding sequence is TGTGCCAGCAGCTTTAGGGGGCAGGGGAATGGCGGCTACACCTTC. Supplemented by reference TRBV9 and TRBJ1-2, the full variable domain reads DSGVTQTPKHLITATGQRVTLRCSPRSGDLSVYWYQQSLDQGLQFLIQYYNGEERAKGNILERFSAQQFPDLHSELNLSSLELGDSALYFCASSFRGQGNGGYTFGSGTRLTVV.

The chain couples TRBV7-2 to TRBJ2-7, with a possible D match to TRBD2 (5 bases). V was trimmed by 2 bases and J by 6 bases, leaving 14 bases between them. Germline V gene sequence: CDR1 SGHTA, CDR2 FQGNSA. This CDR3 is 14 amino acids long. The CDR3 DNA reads TGTGCCAGCAGCTTACGCCGCGGGCGCGGCGAGCAGTACTTC. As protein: CASSLRRGRGEQYF.

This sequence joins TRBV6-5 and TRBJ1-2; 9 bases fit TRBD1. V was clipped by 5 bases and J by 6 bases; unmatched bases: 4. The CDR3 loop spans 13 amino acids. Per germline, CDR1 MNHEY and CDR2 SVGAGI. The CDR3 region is CASSPQGANGYTF. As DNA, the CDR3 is TGTGCCAGCAGTCCACAGGGGGCCAATGGCTACACCTTC.

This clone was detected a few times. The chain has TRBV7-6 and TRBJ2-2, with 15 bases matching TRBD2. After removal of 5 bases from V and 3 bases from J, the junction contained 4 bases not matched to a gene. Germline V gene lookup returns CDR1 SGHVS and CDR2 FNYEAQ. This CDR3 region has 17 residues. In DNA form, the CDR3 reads TGTGCCAGCAGCGAAAGGACTAGCGGGAGGGACACCGGGGAGCTGTTTTTT. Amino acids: CASSERTSGRDTGELFF.

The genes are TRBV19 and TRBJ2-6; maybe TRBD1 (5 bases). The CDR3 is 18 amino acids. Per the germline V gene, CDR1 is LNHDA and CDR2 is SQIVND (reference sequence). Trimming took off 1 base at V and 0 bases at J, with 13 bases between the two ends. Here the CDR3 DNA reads TGTGCCAGTAGTATAGTGAGACAGCTTCGCTCTGGGGCCAACGTCCTGACTTTC. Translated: CASSIVRQLRSGANVLTF.